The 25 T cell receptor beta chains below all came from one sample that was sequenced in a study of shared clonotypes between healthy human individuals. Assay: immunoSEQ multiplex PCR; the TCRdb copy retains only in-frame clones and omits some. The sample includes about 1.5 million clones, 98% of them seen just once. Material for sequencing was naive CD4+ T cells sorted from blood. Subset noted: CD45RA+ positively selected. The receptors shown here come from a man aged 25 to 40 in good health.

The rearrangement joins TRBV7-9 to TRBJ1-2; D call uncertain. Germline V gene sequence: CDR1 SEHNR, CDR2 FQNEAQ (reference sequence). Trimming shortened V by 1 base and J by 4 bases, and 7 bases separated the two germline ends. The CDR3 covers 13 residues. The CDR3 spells CASSLGSLYGYTF. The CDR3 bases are TGTGCCAGCAGCTTAGGCAGTCTCTATGGCTACACCTTC.

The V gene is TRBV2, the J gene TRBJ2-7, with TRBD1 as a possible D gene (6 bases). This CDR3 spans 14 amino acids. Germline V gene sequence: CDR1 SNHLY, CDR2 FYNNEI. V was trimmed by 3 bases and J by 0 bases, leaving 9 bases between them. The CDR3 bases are TGTGCCAGCAGTGAGGACAGCAACTCCTACGAGCAGTACTTC. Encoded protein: CASSEDSNSYEQYF.

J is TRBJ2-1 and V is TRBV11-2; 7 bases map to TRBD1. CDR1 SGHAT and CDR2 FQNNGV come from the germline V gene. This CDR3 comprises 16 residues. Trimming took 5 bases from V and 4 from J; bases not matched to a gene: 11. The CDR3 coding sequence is TGTGCCAGCAGCCTCCGACTGGGACAGCCTTACAATGAGCAGTTCTTC. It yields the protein CASSLRLGQPYNEQFF.

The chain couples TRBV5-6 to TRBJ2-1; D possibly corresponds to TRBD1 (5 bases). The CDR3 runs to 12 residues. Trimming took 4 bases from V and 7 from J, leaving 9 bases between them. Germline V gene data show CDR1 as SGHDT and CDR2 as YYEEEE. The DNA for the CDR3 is TGTGCCAGCAGCACAGGCGGAAATGAGCAGTTCTTC. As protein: CASSTGGNEQFF.

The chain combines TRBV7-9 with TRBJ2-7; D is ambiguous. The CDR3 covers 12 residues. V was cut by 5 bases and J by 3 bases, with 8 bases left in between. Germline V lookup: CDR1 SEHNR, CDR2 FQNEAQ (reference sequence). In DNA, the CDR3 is TGTGCCAGCAGCCATGACCGCTACGAGCAGTACTTC. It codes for CASSHDRYEQYF. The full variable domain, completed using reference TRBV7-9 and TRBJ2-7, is DTGVSQNPRHKITKRGQNVTFRCDPISEHNRLYWYRQTLGQGPEFLTYFQNEAQLEKSRLLSDRFSAERPKGSFSTLEIQRTEQGDSAMYLCASSHDRYEQYFGPGTRLTVT.

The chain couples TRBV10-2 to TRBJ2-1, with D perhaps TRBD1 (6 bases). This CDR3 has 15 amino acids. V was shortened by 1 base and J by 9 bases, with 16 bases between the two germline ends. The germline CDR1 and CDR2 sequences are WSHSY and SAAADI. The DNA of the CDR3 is TGCGCCAGCAGTGAGTGGTTGGGGACACTCAGTGAGCAGTTCTTC. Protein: CASSEWLGTLSEQFF.

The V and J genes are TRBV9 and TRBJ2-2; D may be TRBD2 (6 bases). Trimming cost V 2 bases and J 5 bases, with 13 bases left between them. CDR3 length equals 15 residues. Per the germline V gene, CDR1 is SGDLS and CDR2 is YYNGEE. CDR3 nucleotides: TGTGCCAGCAGCGTCCGGGGAGGTCAAACCGGGGAGCTGTTTTTT. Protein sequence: CASSVRGGQTGELFF.

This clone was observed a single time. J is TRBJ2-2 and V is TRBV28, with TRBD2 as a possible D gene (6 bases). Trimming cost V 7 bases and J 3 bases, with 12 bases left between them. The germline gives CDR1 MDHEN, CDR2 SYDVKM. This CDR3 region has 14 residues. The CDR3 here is CASIPRDYTGELFF. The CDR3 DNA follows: TGTGCCAGCATTCCCCGGGACTACACCGGGGAGCTGTTTTTT. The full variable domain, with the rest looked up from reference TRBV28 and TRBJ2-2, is DVKVTQSSRYLVKRTGEKVFLECVQDMDHENMFWYRQDPGLGLRLIYFSYDVKMKEKGDIPEGYSVSREKKERFSLILESASTNQTSMYLCASIPRDYTGELFFGEGSRLTVL.

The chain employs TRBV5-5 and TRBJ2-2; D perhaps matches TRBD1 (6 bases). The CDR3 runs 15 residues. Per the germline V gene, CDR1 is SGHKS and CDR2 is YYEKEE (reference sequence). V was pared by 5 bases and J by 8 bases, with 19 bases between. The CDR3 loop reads CASSQQGRYGGELFF. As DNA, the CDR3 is TGTGCCAGCAGTCAACAGGGCCGGTATGGTGGGGAGCTGTTTTTT.

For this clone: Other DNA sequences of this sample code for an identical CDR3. In nucleotides, the CDR3 is TGCAGCGTGGGTGGTCCTAACTATGGCTACACCTTC. Translating it yields CSVGGPNYGYTF. The V and J genes are TRBV29-1 and TRBJ1-2; D gene uncertain. The germline CDR1 and CDR2 sequences are SQVTM and ANQGSEA. The CDR3 sequence is 12 residues long. V dropped 6 bases and J dropped 0 bases, with 8 bases sitting between them.

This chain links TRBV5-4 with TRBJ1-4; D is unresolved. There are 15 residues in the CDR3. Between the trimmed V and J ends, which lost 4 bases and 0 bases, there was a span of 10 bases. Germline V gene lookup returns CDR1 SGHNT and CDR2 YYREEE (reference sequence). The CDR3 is CASSDTKSTNEKLFF. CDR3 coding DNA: TGTGCCAGCAGCGATACAAAATCAACTAATGAAAAACTGTTTTTT.

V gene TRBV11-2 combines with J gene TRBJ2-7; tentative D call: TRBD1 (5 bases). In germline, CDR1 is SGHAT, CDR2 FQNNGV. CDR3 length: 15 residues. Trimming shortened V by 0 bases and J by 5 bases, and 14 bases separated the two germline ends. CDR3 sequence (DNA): TGTGCCAGCAGCTTAGATCGAGGCACAGGAGACGAGCAGTACTTC. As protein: CASSLDRGTGDEQYF.

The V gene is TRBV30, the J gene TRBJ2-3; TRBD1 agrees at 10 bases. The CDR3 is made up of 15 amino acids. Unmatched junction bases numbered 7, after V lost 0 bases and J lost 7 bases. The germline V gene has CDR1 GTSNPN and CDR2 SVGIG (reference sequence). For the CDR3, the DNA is TGTGCCTGGAGTGTACGAAGACAGGGGGCAAATACGCAGTATTTT. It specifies CAWSVRRQGANTQYF.

The CDR3 sequence: CASRFFSGGTYEQYF. CDR3 sequence (DNA): TGTGCCAGCAGATTTTTCTCAGGCGGTACCTACGAGCAGTACTTC. The chain couples TRBV2 to TRBJ2-7; no firm D call. The CDR3 is made up of 15 amino acids. Trimming stripped 6 bases from V and 2 bases from J, with 17 bases between. Germline-derived CDR1 and CDR2 are SNHLY and FYNNEI.

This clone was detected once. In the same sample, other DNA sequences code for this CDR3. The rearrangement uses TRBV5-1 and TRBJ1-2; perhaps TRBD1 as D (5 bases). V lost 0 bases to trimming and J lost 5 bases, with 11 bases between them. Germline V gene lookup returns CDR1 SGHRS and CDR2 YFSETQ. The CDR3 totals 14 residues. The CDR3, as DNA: TGCGCCAGCAGCTTGGCCCAGGGCGATTATGGCTACACCTTC. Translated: CASSLAQGDYGYTF.

The CDR3 region has the DNA TGTGCCAGCAGCGGGAGGACTAGCGGGAAGGAGACCCAGTACTTC. Protein product: CASSGRTSGKETQYF. The chain joins TRBV5-4 to TRBJ2-5; 12 bases align to TRBD2. Germline trimming cut 4 bases from V and 5 bases from J; bases unmatched to any gene: 6. The CDR3 has 15 residues. The germline CDR1 and CDR2 sequences are SGHNT and YYREEE (reference sequence).

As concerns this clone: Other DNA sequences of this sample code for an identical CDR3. The CDR3 nucleotides read TGTGCCAGCAGCCCACAGGGGAACACCGGGGAGCTGTTTTTT. It codes for CASSPQGNTGELFF. The chain employs TRBV28 and TRBJ2-2, with a weak D call TRBD1 (6 bases). The ends were cut back, 6 bases at V and 1 base at J, with 9 bases in the middle. There are 14 residues in the CDR3. Per the germline V gene, CDR1 is MDHEN and CDR2 is SYDVKM.

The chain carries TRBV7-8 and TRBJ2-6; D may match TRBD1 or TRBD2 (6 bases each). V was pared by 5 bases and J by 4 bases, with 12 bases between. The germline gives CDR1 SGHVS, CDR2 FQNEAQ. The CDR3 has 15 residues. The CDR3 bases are TGTGCCAGCAGCCCCCTCGGGGGCGGGGCCAACGTCCTGACTTTC. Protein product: CASSPLGGGANVLTF.

CDR3 nucleotides: TGTGCCAGCAGCGTAGAGGGGGCGAGTGATCTGGGGGATACGCAGTATTTT. It yields the protein CASSVEGASDLGDTQYF. The chain employs TRBV9 and TRBJ2-3; TRBD1 aligns across 7 bases. In germline, CDR1 is SGDLS, CDR2 YYNGEE. The trim removed 0 bases at V and 6 bases at J, leaving 13 bases unmatched. The CDR3 totals 17 residues.

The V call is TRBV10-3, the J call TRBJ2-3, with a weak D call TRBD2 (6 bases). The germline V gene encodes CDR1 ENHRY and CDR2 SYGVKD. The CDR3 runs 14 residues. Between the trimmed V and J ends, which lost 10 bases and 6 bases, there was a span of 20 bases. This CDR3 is CATRLGGGRDTQYF. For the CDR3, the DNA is TGTGCCACCAGGCTGGGAGGTGGGAGGGATACGCAGTATTTT.

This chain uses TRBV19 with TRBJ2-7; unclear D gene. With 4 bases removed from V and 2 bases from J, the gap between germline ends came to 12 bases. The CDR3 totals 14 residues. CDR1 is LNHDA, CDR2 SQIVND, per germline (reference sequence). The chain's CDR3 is CASSKSANPYEQYF. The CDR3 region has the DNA TGTGCCAGTAGTAAGTCCGCCAATCCCTACGAGCAGTACTTC.

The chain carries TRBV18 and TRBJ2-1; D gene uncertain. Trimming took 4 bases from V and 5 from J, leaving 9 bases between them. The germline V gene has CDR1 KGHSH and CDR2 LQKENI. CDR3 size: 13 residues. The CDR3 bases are TGTGCCAGCTCACTTTCCATCCACAATGAGCAGTTCTTC. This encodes CASSLSIHNEQFF.

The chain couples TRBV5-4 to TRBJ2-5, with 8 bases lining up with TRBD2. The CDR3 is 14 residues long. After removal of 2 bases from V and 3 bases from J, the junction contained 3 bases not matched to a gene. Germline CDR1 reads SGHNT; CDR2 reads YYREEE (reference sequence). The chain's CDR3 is CASSFGTREETQYF. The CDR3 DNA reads TGTGCCAGCAGCTTTGGGACTAGAGAAGAGACCCAGTACTTC.

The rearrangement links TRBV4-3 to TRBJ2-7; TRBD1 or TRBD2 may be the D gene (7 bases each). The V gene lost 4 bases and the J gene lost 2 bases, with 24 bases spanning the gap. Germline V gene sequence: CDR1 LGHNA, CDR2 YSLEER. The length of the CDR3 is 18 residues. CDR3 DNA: TGCGCCAGCAGCCGAGTCCTCCGACAGGGAGGGTCAACCTACGAGCAGTACTTC. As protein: CASSRVLRQGGSTYEQYF.

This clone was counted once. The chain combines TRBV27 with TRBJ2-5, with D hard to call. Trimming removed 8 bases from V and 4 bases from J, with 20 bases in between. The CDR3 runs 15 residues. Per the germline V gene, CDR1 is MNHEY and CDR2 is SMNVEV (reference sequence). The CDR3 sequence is CASRYVKRNIETQYF. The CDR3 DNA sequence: TGTGCCAGCCGGTATGTCAAGCGAAATATAGAGACCCAGTACTTC.